Listed below are T cell receptor beta chains from one sample, sequenced in a study of shared clonotypes between healthy human individuals. Repertoires were generated with immunoSEQ multiplex PCR, while TCRdb's copy carries only in-frame clones and drops some. The sample lists 700,000 or so clones; 72% were seen once. Sequencing was done on a sample of memory CD4+ T cells sorted from blood. The receptors here all came from a woman aged 30 to 39 in good health. The CDR3 runs from the conserved cysteine through the conserved F or W. Each record gives: J gene, V gene, D gene, clone size, CDR3 protein, CDR3 DNA. A D gene is named only where the DNA matches it firmly. Rows give clone size only sometimes, using once, few, many, or a class for an expanded clone.

j_call: TRBJ2-7
v_call: TRBV14
d_call: TRBD2
clone_size: NA
cdr3_aa: CASRAAGEGTYEQYF
cdr3_nt: TGTGCCAGCAGGGCAGCGGGGGAGGGTACCTACGAGCAGTACTTC

j_call: TRBJ2-3
v_call: TRBV7-2
d_call: NA
clone_size: NA
cdr3_aa: CASSRDLTRTDTQYF
cdr3_nt: TGTGCCAGCAGCCGCGACCTAACACGCACAGATACGCAGTATTTT

j_call: TRBJ2-1
v_call: TRBV7-8
d_call: NA
clone_size: NA
cdr3_aa: CASSLGVASSYNEQFF
cdr3_nt: TGTGCCAGCAGCTTAGGAGTGGCGAGCTCCTACAATGAGCAGTTCTTC

j_call: TRBJ1-2
v_call: TRBV29-1
d_call: NA
clone_size: few
cdr3_aa: CRALHRTGYTF
cdr3_nt: TGCAGAGCGTTGCACAGGACTGGCTACACCTTC

j_call: TRBJ2-3
v_call: TRBV7-2
d_call: NA
clone_size: NA
cdr3_aa: CASRRGTDTQYF
cdr3_nt: TGTGCCAGTCGGCGGGGCACAGATACGCAGTATTTT

j_call: TRBJ1-2
v_call: TRBV2
d_call: NA
clone_size: NA
cdr3_aa: CASSVSEEYGYTF
cdr3_nt: TGTGCCAGCAGTGTCTCGGAAGAGTATGGCTACACCTTC

j_call: TRBJ2-7
v_call: TRBV5-5
d_call: TRBD1
clone_size: NA
cdr3_aa: CASSLQGAVPGEQYF
cdr3_nt: TGTGCCAGCAGTTTACAGGGGGCGGTTCCGGGCGAGCAGTACTTC

j_call: TRBJ2-5
v_call: TRBV27
d_call: NA
clone_size: NA
cdr3_aa: CASSRRDLGEQYF
cdr3_nt: TGTGCCAGCAGCCGCCGGGACCTCGGGGAGCAGTACTTC

j_call: TRBJ2-3
v_call: TRBV23-1
d_call: NA
clone_size: NA
cdr3_aa: CASSQSWGGRVDTQYF
cdr3_nt: TGCGCCAGCAGTCAATCGTGGGGGGGCAGGGTAGATACGCAGTATTTT

j_call: TRBJ2-5
v_call: TRBV4-1
d_call: NA
clone_size: NA
cdr3_aa: CASTANSIGRETQYF
cdr3_nt: TGCGCCAGCACCGCCAATTCAATTGGAAGAGAGACCCAGTACTTC

j_call: TRBJ2-5
v_call: TRBV27
d_call: TRBD2
clone_size: NA
cdr3_aa: CASSLSTGGETQYF
cdr3_nt: TGTGCCAGCAGTTTATCGACGGGAGGAGAGACCCAGTACTTC

j_call: TRBJ2-7
v_call: TRBV6-5
d_call: NA
clone_size: NA
cdr3_aa: CASSSAATGGHEQYF
cdr3_nt: TGTGCCAGCAGTTCCGCCGCGACAGGTGGCCACGAGCAGTACTTC

j_call: TRBJ1-5
v_call: TRBV28
d_call: NA
clone_size: NA
cdr3_aa: CASSFGLGRDGNQPQHF
cdr3_nt: TGTGCCAGCAGTTTTGGGTTGGGACGAGATGGCAATCAGCCCCAGCATTTT

j_call: TRBJ1-1
v_call: TRBV28
d_call: NA
clone_size: NA
cdr3_aa: CASILGRAGGTEAFF
cdr3_nt: TGTGCCAGCATTCTCGGACGGGCCGGGGGCACTGAAGCTTTCTTT

j_call: TRBJ2-1
v_call: TRBV5-8
d_call: TRBD1
clone_size: NA
cdr3_aa: CASSLARTGASYNEQFF
cdr3_nt: TGTGCCAGCAGCTTGGCTAGGACAGGGGCCTCCTACAATGAGCAGTTCTTC

j_call: TRBJ2-1
v_call: TRBV7-2
d_call: NA
clone_size: NA
cdr3_aa: CASSLRGEQFF
cdr3_nt: TGTGCCAGCAGCTTGCGAGGTGAGCAGTTCTTC

j_call: TRBJ2-2
v_call: TRBV5-1
d_call: TRBD1
clone_size: NA
cdr3_aa: CASSPGDRVDTGELFF
cdr3_nt: TGCGCCAGCAGCCCTGGGGACAGGGTGGACACCGGGGAGCTGTTTTTT

j_call: TRBJ2-3
v_call: TRBV19
d_call: NA
clone_size: NA
cdr3_aa: CASSISLAPTDTQYF
cdr3_nt: TGTGCCAGTAGTATCAGCTTAGCTCCCACAGATACGCAGTATTTT

j_call: TRBJ2-7
v_call: TRBV19
d_call: NA
clone_size: NA
cdr3_aa: CASSLVLRADRYF
cdr3_nt: TGTGCCAGTAGTTTAGTCCTACGAGCTGATCGGTACTTC

j_call: TRBJ2-7
v_call: TRBV27
d_call: TRBD2
clone_size: NA
cdr3_aa: CASSSPTSGGYEQYF
cdr3_nt: TGTGCCAGCAGTTCACCGACTAGCGGGGGTTACGAGCAGTACTTC

j_call: TRBJ2-2
v_call: TRBV2
d_call: NA
clone_size: NA
cdr3_aa: CASRNEKGSGELFF
cdr3_nt: TGTGCCAGCAGGAACGAGAAAGGGTCCGGGGAGCTGTTTTTT

j_call: TRBJ2-3
v_call: TRBV7-2
d_call: NA
clone_size: few
cdr3_aa: CASSLLALVLGTSTDTQYF
cdr3_nt: TGTGCCAGCAGCTTATTAGCGCTAGTGTTGGGGACTAGCACAGATACGCAGTATTTT

j_call: TRBJ1-5
v_call: TRBV2
d_call: TRBD1
clone_size: NA
cdr3_aa: CASRTREGQGGQPQHF
cdr3_nt: TGTGCCAGCAGGACGCGGGAGGGACAGGGTGGTCAGCCCCAGCATTTT

j_call: TRBJ2-3
v_call: TRBV5-1
d_call: NA
clone_size: NA
cdr3_aa: CASSLSKTVRTDTQYF
cdr3_nt: TGCGCCAGCAGCTTGAGTAAGACAGTCCGCACAGATACGCAGTATTTT

j_call: TRBJ2-7
v_call: TRBV15
d_call: TRBD2
clone_size: NA
cdr3_aa: CATSRDRGLAGGPQYEQYF
cdr3_nt: TGTGCCACCAGCAGAGATCGTGGACTAGCGGGAGGGCCTCAATACGAGCAGTACTTC

j_call: TRBJ2-1
v_call: TRBV7-3
d_call: TRBD2
clone_size: NA
cdr3_aa: CASTHAGDNEQFF
cdr3_nt: TGTGCCAGCACTCACGCGGGAGACAATGAGCAGTTCTTC

j_call: TRBJ2-1
v_call: TRBV6-5
d_call: NA
clone_size: NA
cdr3_aa: CASSYSGGPGNEQFF
cdr3_nt: TGTGCCAGCAGTTACTCAGGGGGACCGGGCAATGAGCAGTTCTTC

j_call: TRBJ2-3
v_call: TRBV9
d_call: TRBD2
clone_size: NA
cdr3_aa: CASSVSGGHTDTQYF
cdr3_nt: TGTGCCAGCAGCGTTAGCGGGGGCCATACAGATACGCAGTATTTT

j_call: TRBJ2-6
v_call: TRBV13
d_call: NA
clone_size: NA
cdr3_aa: CASRLTGSSGANVLTF
cdr3_nt: TGTGCCAGCAGGTTGACAGGTAGCTCTGGGGCCAACGTCCTGACTTTC

j_call: TRBJ1-2
v_call: TRBV5-1
d_call: TRBD1
clone_size: NA
cdr3_aa: CASSLARTGLYGYTF
cdr3_nt: TGCGCCAGCAGCTTGGCGAGGACAGGTCTCTATGGCTACACCTTC

j_call: TRBJ2-2
v_call: TRBV5-4
d_call: NA
clone_size: NA
cdr3_aa: CASSFRQNTGELFF
cdr3_nt: TGTGCCAGCAGCTTCCGGCAGAACACCGGGGAGCTGTTTTTT

j_call: TRBJ2-4
v_call: TRBV7-9
d_call: NA
clone_size: once
cdr3_aa: CASSAPVGVAKNIQYF
cdr3_nt: TGTGCCAGCAGCGCCCCGGTTGGTGTTGCCAAAAACATTCAGTACTTC

j_call: TRBJ2-7
v_call: TRBV5-1
d_call: NA
clone_size: NA
cdr3_aa: CASSLAGAGYLEQYF
cdr3_nt: TGCGCCAGCAGCTTGGCCGGCGCAGGGTACCTCGAGCAGTACTTC

j_call: TRBJ2-1
v_call: TRBV5-1
d_call: NA
clone_size: NA
cdr3_aa: CASSFSSSSYNEQFF
cdr3_nt: TGCGCCAGCAGCTTCTCCTCGAGCTCCTACAATGAGCAGTTCTTC

j_call: TRBJ1-2
v_call: TRBV25-1
d_call: NA
clone_size: NA
cdr3_aa: CASSEVRARIGGYTF
cdr3_nt: TGTGCCAGCAGTGAGGTCAGGGCGAGAATTGGTGGCTACACCTTC

j_call: TRBJ2-7
v_call: TRBV2
d_call: TRBD2
clone_size: few
cdr3_aa: CASKPSGSRGGEQYF
cdr3_nt: TGTGCCAGCAAACCTAGCGGGAGTAGGGGCGGCGAGCAGTACTTC

j_call: TRBJ2-2
v_call: TRBV27
d_call: TRBD2
clone_size: few
cdr3_aa: CASQSIVVMAGGPGELFF
cdr3_nt: TGTGCCAGCCAGTCCATCGTCGTTATGGCGGGAGGGCCCGGGGAGCTGTTTTTT

j_call: TRBJ2-7
v_call: TRBV19
d_call: TRBD1
clone_size: NA
cdr3_aa: CASSMRFWGDRGQTEQYF
cdr3_nt: TGTGCCAGTAGTATGCGTTTTTGGGGGGACAGGGGGCAGACGGAGCAGTACTTC

j_call: TRBJ1-2
v_call: TRBV7-2
d_call: NA
clone_size: few
cdr3_aa: CASSLTYGYTF
cdr3_nt: TGTGCCAGCAGCTTGACCTATGGCTACACCTTC

j_call: TRBJ1-1
v_call: TRBV28
d_call: NA
clone_size: NA
cdr3_aa: CASSLQTGQAFF
cdr3_nt: TGTGCCAGCAGTTTGCAGACGGGCCAAGCTTTCTTT

j_call: TRBJ1-5
v_call: TRBV19
d_call: NA
clone_size: NA
cdr3_aa: CATQTDFGPQHF
cdr3_nt: TGTGCCACCCAGACAGATTTCGGGCCCCAGCATTTT

j_call: TRBJ2-5
v_call: TRBV20-1
d_call: NA
clone_size: NA
cdr3_aa: CSPAVQETQYF
cdr3_nt: TGCAGTCCCGCGGTACAAGAGACCCAGTACTTC

j_call: TRBJ2-7
v_call: TRBV5-4
d_call: TRBD1
clone_size: few
cdr3_aa: CASRADRGGHEQYF
cdr3_nt: TGTGCCAGCAGAGCCGACAGGGGTGGCCACGAGCAGTACTTC

j_call: TRBJ1-5
v_call: TRBV9
d_call: TRBD1
clone_size: NA
cdr3_aa: CASSVPSAGGNSNQPQHF
cdr3_nt: TGTGCCAGCAGCGTCCCCTCGGCAGGGGGTAATAGCAATCAGCCCCAGCATTTT

j_call: TRBJ2-2
v_call: TRBV7-9
d_call: NA
clone_size: NA
cdr3_aa: CASSLNLRQTNTGELFF
cdr3_nt: TGTGCCAGCAGTCTTAACCTTAGACAGACAAACACCGGGGAGCTGTTTTTT

j_call: TRBJ2-3
v_call: TRBV19
d_call: NA
clone_size: NA
cdr3_aa: CASSIRGLPSTDTQYF
cdr3_nt: TGTGCCAGTAGTATCAGAGGACTACCCAGCACAGATACGCAGTATTTT

j_call: TRBJ2-5
v_call: TRBV7-3
d_call: TRBD2
clone_size: NA
cdr3_aa: CASSWDRDYPSETQYF
cdr3_nt: TGTGCCAGCAGCTGGGACCGGGACTACCCTTCGGAGACCCAGTACTTC

j_call: TRBJ1-1
v_call: TRBV18
d_call: NA
clone_size: NA
cdr3_aa: CASSPSGDTEAFF
cdr3_nt: TGTGCCAGCTCACCATCAGGGGACACTGAAGCTTTCTTT

j_call: TRBJ1-4
v_call: TRBV5-1
d_call: NA
clone_size: NA
cdr3_aa: CASSLGFGGLFF
cdr3_nt: TGCGCCAGCAGCTTGGGATTCGGGGGCCTGTTTTTT

j_call: TRBJ1-1
v_call: TRBV14
d_call: NA
clone_size: many
cdr3_aa: CASSQAVNTEAFF
cdr3_nt: TGTGCCAGCAGTCAGGCTGTGAACACTGAAGCTTTCTTT

j_call: TRBJ2-5
v_call: TRBV6-5
d_call: NA
clone_size: NA
cdr3_aa: CASSPRTEKETQYF
cdr3_nt: TGTGCCAGCAGCCCGCGGACAGAGAAAGAGACCCAGTACTTC

j_call: TRBJ1-2
v_call: TRBV14
d_call: NA
clone_size: NA
cdr3_aa: CASSRGREYGYTF
cdr3_nt: TGTGCCAGCAGCCGGGGCAGGGAGTATGGCTACACCTTC

j_call: TRBJ2-7
v_call: TRBV27
d_call: TRBD2
clone_size: NA
cdr3_aa: CASSKSPGLASDYEQYF
cdr3_nt: TGTGCCAGCAGTAAATCCCCGGGACTAGCATCCGACTACGAGCAGTACTTC

j_call: TRBJ1-1
v_call: TRBV28
d_call: NA
clone_size: NA
cdr3_aa: CASSSLGPMEGVGTEAFF
cdr3_nt: TGTGCCAGCAGTTCCCTCGGACCGATGGAAGGGGTGGGCACTGAAGCTTTCTTT

j_call: TRBJ2-7
v_call: TRBV6-1
d_call: NA
clone_size: once
cdr3_aa: CASTLDGRYEQYF
cdr3_nt: TGTGCCAGCACTTTGGACGGGCGCTACGAGCAGTACTTC

j_call: TRBJ2-3
v_call: TRBV5-8
d_call: NA
clone_size: NA
cdr3_aa: CASSLLTGTSSRTDTQYF
cdr3_nt: TGTGCCAGCAGCCTCCTAACAGGGACTTCCTCCCGCACAGATACGCAGTATTTT

j_call: TRBJ2-3
v_call: TRBV5-4
d_call: TRBD2
clone_size: NA
cdr3_aa: CASSTPGTSGDRTDTQYF
cdr3_nt: TGTGCCAGCAGTACCCCCGGGACTAGCGGGGATCGCACAGATACGCAGTATTTT

j_call: TRBJ1-6
v_call: TRBV28
d_call: NA
clone_size: NA
cdr3_aa: CASSGGTGSSYNSPLHF
cdr3_nt: TGTGCCAGCAGTGGGGGTACAGGGAGCTCCTATAATTCACCCCTCCACTTT

j_call: TRBJ2-3
v_call: TRBV5-1
d_call: NA
clone_size: NA
cdr3_aa: CASSQDPTLWADTQYF
cdr3_nt: TGCGCCAGCAGCCAGGACCCTACGTTGTGGGCAGATACGCAGTATTTT

j_call: TRBJ2-7
v_call: TRBV12-1
d_call: NA
clone_size: once
cdr3_aa: CASSSKAGILVRVYEQYF
cdr3_nt: TGTGCCAGCAGTTCAAAGGCCGGGATCCTCGTTCGTGTTTACGAGCAGTACTTC